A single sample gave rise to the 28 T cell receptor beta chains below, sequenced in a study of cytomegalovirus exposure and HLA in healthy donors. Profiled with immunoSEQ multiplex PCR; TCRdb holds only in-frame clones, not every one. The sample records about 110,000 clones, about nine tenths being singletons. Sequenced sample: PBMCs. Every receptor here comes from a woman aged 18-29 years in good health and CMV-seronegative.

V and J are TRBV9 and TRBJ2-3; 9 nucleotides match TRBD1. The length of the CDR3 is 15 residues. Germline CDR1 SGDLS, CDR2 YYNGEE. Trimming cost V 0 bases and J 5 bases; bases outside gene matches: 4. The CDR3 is CASSVGTGGVDTQYF. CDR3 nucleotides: TGTGCCAGCAGCGTAGGAACAGGGGGCGTAGATACGCAGTATTTT.

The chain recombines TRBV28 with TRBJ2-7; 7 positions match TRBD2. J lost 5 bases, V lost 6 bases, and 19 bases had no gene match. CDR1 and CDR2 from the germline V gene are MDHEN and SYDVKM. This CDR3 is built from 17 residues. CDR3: CASRSISGFPGGDEQYF. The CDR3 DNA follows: TGTGCCAGCAGATCCATTAGCGGGTTCCCTGGTGGTGACGAGCAGTACTTC. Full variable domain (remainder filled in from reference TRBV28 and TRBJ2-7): DVKVTQSSRYLVKRTGEKVFLECVQDMDHENMFWYRQDPGLGLRLIYFSYDVKMKEKGDIPEGYSVSREKKERFSLILESASTNQTSMYLCASRSISGFPGGDEQYFGPGTRLTVT.

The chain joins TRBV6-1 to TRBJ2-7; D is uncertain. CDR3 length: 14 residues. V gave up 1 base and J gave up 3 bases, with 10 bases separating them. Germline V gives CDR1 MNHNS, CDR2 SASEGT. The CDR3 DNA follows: TGTGCCAGCAGTGAAGATGGTCCGGTCTACGAGCAGTACTTC. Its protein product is CASSEDGPVYEQYF.

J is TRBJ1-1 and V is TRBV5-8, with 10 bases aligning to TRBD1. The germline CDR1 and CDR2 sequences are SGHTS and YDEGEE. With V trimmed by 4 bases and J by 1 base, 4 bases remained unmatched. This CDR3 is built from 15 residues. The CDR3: CASSRDRGWNTEAFF. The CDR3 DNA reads TGTGCCAGCAGCCGGGACAGGGGATGGAACACTGAAGCTTTCTTT. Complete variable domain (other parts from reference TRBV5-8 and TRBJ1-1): EAGVTQSPTHLIKTRGQQATLRCSPISGHTSVYWYQQALGLGLQFLLWYDEGEERNRGNFPPRFSGRQFPNYSSELNVNALELEDSALYLCASSRDRGWNTEAFFGQGTRLTVV.

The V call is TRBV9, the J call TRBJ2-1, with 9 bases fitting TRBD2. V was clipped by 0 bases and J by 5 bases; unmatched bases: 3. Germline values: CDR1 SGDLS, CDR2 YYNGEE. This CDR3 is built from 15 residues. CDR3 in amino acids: CASSVETSGNNEQFF. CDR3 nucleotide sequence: TGTGCCAGCAGCGTAGAGACTAGCGGAAACAATGAGCAGTTCTTC.

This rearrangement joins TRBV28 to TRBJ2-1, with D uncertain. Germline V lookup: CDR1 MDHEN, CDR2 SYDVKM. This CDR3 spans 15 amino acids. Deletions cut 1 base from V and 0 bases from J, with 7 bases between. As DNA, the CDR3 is TGTGCCAGCAGTTTATTCTCCCGCTCCTACAATGAGCAGTTCTTC. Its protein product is CASSLFSRSYNEQFF.

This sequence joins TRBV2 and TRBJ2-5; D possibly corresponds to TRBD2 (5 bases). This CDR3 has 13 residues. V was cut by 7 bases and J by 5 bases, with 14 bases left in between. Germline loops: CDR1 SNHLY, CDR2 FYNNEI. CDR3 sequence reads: CASIRESGETQYF. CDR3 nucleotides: TGTGCCAGCATTAGGGAGTCGGGGGAGACCCAGTACTTC.

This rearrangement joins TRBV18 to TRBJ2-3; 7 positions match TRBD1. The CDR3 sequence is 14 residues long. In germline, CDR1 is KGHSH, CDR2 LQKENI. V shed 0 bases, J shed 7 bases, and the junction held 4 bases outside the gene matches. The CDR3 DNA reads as TGTGCCAGCTCACCACCTATGGGACAGAATACGCAGTATTTT. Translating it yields CASSPPMGQNTQYF.

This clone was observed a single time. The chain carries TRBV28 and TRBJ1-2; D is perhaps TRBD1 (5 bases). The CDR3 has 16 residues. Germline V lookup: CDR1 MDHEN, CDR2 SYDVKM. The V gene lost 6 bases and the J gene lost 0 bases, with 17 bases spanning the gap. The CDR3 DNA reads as TGTGCCAGCAGGGGGGGAGACAGCACCTCTAACTATGGCTACACCTTC. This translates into CASRGGDSTSNYGYTF.

The CDR3 region has the DNA TGTGCCAGCGTCAGGGGGCTTGAAAATTCACCCCTCCACTTT. As protein: CASVRGLENSPLHF. This rearrangement joins TRBV6-1 to TRBJ1-6; TRBD1 agrees at 8 bases. With 8 bases clipped from V and 7 bases from J, the junction kept 7 bases outside the gene matches. The germline V gene has CDR1 MNHNS and CDR2 SASEGT. The CDR3 runs to 14 residues.

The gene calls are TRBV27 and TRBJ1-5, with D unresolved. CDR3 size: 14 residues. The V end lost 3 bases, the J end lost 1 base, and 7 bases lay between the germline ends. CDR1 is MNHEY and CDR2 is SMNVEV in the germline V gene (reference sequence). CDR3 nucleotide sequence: TGTGCCAGCAGTTTTCTCGGGAGCAATCAGCCCCAGCATTTT. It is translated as CASSFLGSNQPQHF.

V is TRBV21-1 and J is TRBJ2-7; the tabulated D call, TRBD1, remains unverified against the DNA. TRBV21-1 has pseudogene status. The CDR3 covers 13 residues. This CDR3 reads CASSKGHSYEQYF. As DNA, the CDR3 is TGTGCCAGCAGCAAAGGACACTCCTACGAGCAGTACTTC.

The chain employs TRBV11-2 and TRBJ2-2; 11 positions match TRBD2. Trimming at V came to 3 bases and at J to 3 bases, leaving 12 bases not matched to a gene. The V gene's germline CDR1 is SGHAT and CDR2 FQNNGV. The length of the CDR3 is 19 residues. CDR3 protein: CASSLPHLTSGSYTGELFF. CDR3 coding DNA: TGTGCCAGCAGCTTGCCCCACCTAACTAGCGGGAGTTACACCGGGGAGCTGTTTTTT.

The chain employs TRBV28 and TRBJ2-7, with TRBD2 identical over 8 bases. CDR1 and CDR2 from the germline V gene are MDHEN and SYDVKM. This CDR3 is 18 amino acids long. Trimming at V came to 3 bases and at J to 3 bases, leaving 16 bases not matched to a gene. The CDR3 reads CASSFPRTSLTTIYEQYF. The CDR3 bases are TGTGCCAGCAGTTTTCCCCGGACTAGCCTAACCACGATCTACGAGCAGTACTTC.

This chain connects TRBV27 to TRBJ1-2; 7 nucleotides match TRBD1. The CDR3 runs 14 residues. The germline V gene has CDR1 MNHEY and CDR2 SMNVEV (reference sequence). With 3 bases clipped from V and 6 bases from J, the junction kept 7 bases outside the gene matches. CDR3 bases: TGTGCCAGCAGTTTCGGCCAGGGGGGTAATGGCTACACCTTC. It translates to CASSFGQGGNGYTF.

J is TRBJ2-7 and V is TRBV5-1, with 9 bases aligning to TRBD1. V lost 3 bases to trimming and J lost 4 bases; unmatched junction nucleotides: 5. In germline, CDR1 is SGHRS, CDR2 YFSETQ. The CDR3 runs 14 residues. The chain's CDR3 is CASSSGTGIYEQYF. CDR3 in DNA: TGCGCCAGCAGCTCCGGGACAGGGATTTACGAGCAGTACTTC.

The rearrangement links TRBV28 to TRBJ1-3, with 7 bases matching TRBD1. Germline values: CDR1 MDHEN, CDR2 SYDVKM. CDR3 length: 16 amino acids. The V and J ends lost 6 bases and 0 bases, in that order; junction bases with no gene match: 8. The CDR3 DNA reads TGTGCCAGCAGCTACCCGGGACAGCTCTCTGGAAACACCATATATTTT. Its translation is CASSYPGQLSGNTIYF.

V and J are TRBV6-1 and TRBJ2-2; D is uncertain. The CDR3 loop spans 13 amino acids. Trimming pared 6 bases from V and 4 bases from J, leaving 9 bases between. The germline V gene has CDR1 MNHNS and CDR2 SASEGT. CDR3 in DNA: TGTGCCAGCAGCACAGAACCCACCGGGGAGCTGTTTTTT. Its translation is CASSTEPTGELFF.

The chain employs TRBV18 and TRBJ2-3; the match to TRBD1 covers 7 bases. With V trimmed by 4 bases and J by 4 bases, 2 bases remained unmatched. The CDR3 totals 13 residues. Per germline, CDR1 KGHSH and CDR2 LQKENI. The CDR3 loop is CASSRTGADTQYF. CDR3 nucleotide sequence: TGTGCCAGCTCACGTACAGGGGCAGATACGCAGTATTTT.

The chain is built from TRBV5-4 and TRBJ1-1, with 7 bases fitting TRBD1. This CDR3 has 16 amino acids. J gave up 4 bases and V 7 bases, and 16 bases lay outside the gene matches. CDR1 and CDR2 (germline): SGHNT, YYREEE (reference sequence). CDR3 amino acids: CASHSAPSTGPTEAFF. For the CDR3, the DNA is TGTGCCAGCCACTCCGCCCCCTCGACAGGGCCCACTGAAGCTTTCTTT.

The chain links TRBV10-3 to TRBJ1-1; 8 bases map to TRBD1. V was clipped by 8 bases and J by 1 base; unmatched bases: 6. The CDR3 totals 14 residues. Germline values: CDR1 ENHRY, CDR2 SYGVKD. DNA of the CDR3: TGTGCCATCCAAGCAGGGGGCTGGAACACTGAAGCTTTCTTT. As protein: CAIQAGGWNTEAFF.

The CDR3 sequence is CAAGGGPNTGELFF. In DNA form, the CDR3 reads TGTGCTGCGGGGGGAGGCCCCAACACCGGGGAGCTGTTTTTT. The genes are TRBV28 and TRBJ2-2; 8 nucleotides align to TRBD2. From germline, CDR1 is MDHEN and CDR2 SYDVKM. The CDR3 extends over 14 amino acids.

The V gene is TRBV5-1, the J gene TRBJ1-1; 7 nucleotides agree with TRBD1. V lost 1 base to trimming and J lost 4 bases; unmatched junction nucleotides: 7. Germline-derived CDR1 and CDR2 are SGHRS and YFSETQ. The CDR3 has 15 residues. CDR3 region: CASSLNTGDVTEAFF. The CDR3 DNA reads TGCGCCAGCAGCTTGAACACAGGGGATGTCACTGAAGCTTTCTTT.

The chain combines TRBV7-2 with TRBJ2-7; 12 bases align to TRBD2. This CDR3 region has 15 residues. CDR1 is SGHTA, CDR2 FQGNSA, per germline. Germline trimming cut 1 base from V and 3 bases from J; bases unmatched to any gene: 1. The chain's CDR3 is CASSLELAGGYEQYF. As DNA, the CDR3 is TGTGCCAGCAGCTTAGAACTAGCGGGGGGCTACGAGCAGTACTTC.

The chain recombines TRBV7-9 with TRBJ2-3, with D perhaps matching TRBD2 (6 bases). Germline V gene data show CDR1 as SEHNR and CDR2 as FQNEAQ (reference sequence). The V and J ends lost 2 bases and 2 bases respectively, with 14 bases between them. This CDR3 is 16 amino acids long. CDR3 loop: CASSLLSGGPTDTQYF. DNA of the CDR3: TGTGCCAGCAGCTTATTATCCGGAGGGCCCACAGATACGCAGTATTTT.

The CDR3 spells CASSLNTLLAGGGNEQFF. The CDR3 DNA reads TGTGCCAGCAGCTTGAATACCTTACTAGCGGGAGGGGGTAATGAGCAGTTCTTC. This rearrangement joins TRBV5-8 to TRBJ2-1; 13 bases map to TRBD2. The junction had 11 bases not matched to a gene; V was cut back by 1 base and J by 7 bases. CDR1 is SGHTS, CDR2 YDEGEE, per germline. The CDR3 spans 18 residues.

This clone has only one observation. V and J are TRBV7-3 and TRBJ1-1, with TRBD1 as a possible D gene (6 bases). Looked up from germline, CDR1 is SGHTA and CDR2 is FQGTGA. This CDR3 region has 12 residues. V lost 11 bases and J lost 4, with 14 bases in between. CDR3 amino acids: CAHGGHRTEAFF. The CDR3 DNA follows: TGTGCCCACGGGGGGCATCGCACTGAAGCTTTCTTT. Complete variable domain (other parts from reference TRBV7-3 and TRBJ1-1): GAGVSQTPSNKVTEKGKYVELRCDPISGHTALYWYRQSLGQGPEFLIYFQGTGAADDSGLPNDRFFAVRPEGSVSTLKIQRTERGDSAVYLCAHGGHRTEAFFGQGTRLTVV.

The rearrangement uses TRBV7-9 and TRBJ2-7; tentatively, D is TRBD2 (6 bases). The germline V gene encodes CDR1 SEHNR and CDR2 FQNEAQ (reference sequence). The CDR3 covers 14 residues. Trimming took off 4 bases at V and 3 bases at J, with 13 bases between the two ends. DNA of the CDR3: TGTGCCAGCAGCTCCGGGGACTCCTACTACGAGCAGTACTTC. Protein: CASSSGDSYYEQYF.